Below are 17 T cell receptor beta chains sequenced from a single sample in a study of blood T cell repertoires in COVID-19. Only in-frame clones appear in the TCRdb table, and some are missing; sequencing was by immunoSEQ multiplex PCR. The data hold more than 150,000 clones, with roughly 87% observed a single time. The sample was PBMCs or T cells enriched from blood (not recorded which). The receptors were sampled from a man aged 50 or older who had recovered from COVID-19.

V gene TRBV5-1 combines with J gene TRBJ2-1, with D possibly TRBD1 on 6 matching bases. Germline values: CDR1 SGHRS, CDR2 YFSETQ. The CDR3 covers 15 residues. Deletions cut 0 bases from V and 6 bases from J, with 13 bases between. CDR3 coding DNA: TGCGCCAGCAGCTTGGTCGCAGGGGCGGGCAATGAGCAGTTCTTC. This gives the protein CASSLVAGAGNEQFF. Looking up the rest from reference TRBV5-1 and TRBJ2-1 gives the full variable domain: KAGVTQTPRYLIKTRGQQVTLSCSPISGHRSVSWYQQTPGQGLQFLFEYFSETQRNKGNFPGRFSGRQFSNSRSEMNVSTLELGDSALYLCASSLVAGAGNEQFFGPGTRLTVL.

The chain has TRBV3-1 (or the pseudogene TRBV3-2) and TRBJ2-3, with D possibly TRBD2 on 5 matching bases. The CDR3 runs to 15 residues. CDR1 LGHDT and CDR2 YNNKEL come from the germline V gene (reference sequence). V lost 6 bases, J lost 3 bases, and 16 bases lay in between. CDR3 sequence: CASSPWGEGTDTQYF. The DNA for the CDR3 is TGTGCCAGCAGTCCTTGGGGAGAGGGAACAGATACGCAGTATTTT.

V is TRBV5-1 and J is TRBJ2-1; TRBD2 matches at 10 bases. The CDR3 contains 15 residues. The junction had 6 bases not matched to a gene; V was cut back by 3 bases and J by 6 bases. Germline CDR1 is SGHRS and CDR2 is YFSETQ. CDR3 bases: TGCGCCAGCAGCTCGACCGGGACTAGCGCCAATGAGCAGTTCTTC. It translates to CASSSTGTSANEQFF.

The chain employs TRBV7-3 and TRBJ2-1; possibly TRBD2 for D (5 bases). Per germline, CDR1 SGHTA and CDR2 FQGTGA. V shed 5 bases and J shed 0 bases, with 11 bases lying between them. The CDR3 runs to 15 residues. The CDR3 loop is CASSPQRDSYNEQFF. The CDR3 DNA sequence: TGTGCCAGCAGCCCACAGAGGGACTCCTACAATGAGCAGTTCTTC.

The rearrangement links TRBV5-5 to TRBJ1-5; D uncertain. The CDR3 contains 15 residues. The germline V gene encodes CDR1 SGHKS and CDR2 YYEKEE (reference sequence). Trimming shortened V by 0 bases and J by 5 bases, and 12 bases separated the two germline ends. The CDR3 bases are TGTGCCAGCAGCTTGGACCCTACGAGAGATCAGCCCCAGCATTTT. Translating gives CASSLDPTRDQPQHF.

V and J are TRBV29-1 and TRBJ1-4; 7 bases agree with TRBD1. Germline V gene lookup returns CDR1 SQVTM and CDR2 ANQGSEA. This CDR3 has 14 residues. The junction had 5 bases not matched to a gene; V was cut back by 5 bases and J by 2 bases. The CDR3 spells CSVRQGGTNEKLFF. The CDR3 DNA reads TGCAGCGTTAGACAGGGAGGCACTAATGAAAAACTGTTTTTT.

The V gene is TRBV28, the J gene TRBJ2-7; D is unresolved. Germline assignment: CDR1 MDHEN and CDR2 SYDVKM. Trimming cost V 3 bases and J 0 bases, with 15 bases left between them. This CDR3 contains 16 residues. DNA of the CDR3: TGTGCCAGCAGTTTGGCAGGATCTCCTACCTCCTACGAGCAGTACTTC. Protein sequence: CASSLAGSPTSYEQYF.

There are a few counts of this clone. The genes are TRBV28 and TRBJ2-3, with TRBD1 as a possible D gene (5 bases). Germline assignment: CDR1 MDHEN and CDR2 SYDVKM. The CDR3 is made up of 19 amino acids. V was clipped by 6 bases and J by 2 bases, with 27 bases between them. CDR3 residues: CASRPRTWTLSWDTDTQYF. The CDR3 DNA is TGTGCCAGCAGACCCCGGACATGGACCCTTTCGTGGGACACAGATACGCAGTATTTT.

CDR3 DNA: TGTGCCAGCAGTTTAACGGGGGAGAATGAGCAGTTCTTC. Its translation is CASSLTGENEQFF. The V and J genes are TRBV27 and TRBJ2-1; TRBD2 is a possible D gene (6 bases). The CDR3 has 13 amino acids. Trimming removed 2 bases from V and 7 bases from J, with 9 bases in between. Germline-derived CDR1 and CDR2 are MNHEY and SMNVEV (reference sequence).

The chain joins TRBV11-3 to TRBJ2-1; D possibly corresponds to TRBD2 (5 bases). V was trimmed by 1 base and J by 10 bases, leaving 11 bases between them. The germline gives CDR1 SGHNT, CDR2 YENEEA. The CDR3 covers 13 residues. The CDR3 sequence is CASSLGLAREQFF. In DNA form, the CDR3 reads TGTGCCAGCAGCTTAGGGCTAGCCCGGGAGCAGTTCTTC.

This sequence joins TRBV7-9 and TRBJ2-3, with TRBD2 matching 7 bases. After removal of 0 bases from V and 6 bases from J, the junction contained 6 bases not matched to a gene. This CDR3 is 15 amino acids long. Germline-derived CDR1 and CDR2 are SEHNR and FQNEAQ (reference sequence). CDR3: CASSLASSGADTQYF. The DNA of the CDR3 is TGTGCCAGCAGCTTAGCCTCTAGCGGAGCTGATACGCAGTATTTT.

The chain is built from TRBV3-1 (or the pseudogene TRBV3-2) and TRBJ1-2; D is uncertain. The CDR3 is 15 amino acids. The V end lost 1 base, the J end lost 4 bases, and 13 bases lay between the germline ends. Germline V gene lookup returns CDR1 LGHDT and CDR2 YNNKEL (reference sequence). In DNA, the CDR3 is TGTGCCAGCAGCCAAGTGCGGCGAGACGCCTATGGCTACACCTTC. Translating it yields CASSQVRRDAYGYTF.

V gene TRBV5-8 combines with J gene TRBJ1-5; D is uncertain. The V gene lost 4 bases and the J gene lost 6 bases, with 11 bases spanning the gap. This CDR3 contains 13 residues. Germline CDR1 and CDR2: SGHTS and YDEGEE. CDR3 sequence reads: CASSDRRVQPQHF. For the CDR3, the DNA is TGTGCCAGCAGCGACCGCCGGGTTCAGCCCCAGCATTTT.

The V and J genes are TRBV30 and TRBJ1-4; D ambiguous. Germline values: CDR1 GTSNPN, CDR2 SVGIG (reference sequence). Trimming stripped 0 bases from V and 12 bases from J, with 8 bases between. The CDR3 is 11 amino acids. CDR3 bases: TGTGCCTGGAGTGTATTAACAGAACTGTTTTTT. As protein: CAWSVLTELFF.

This rearrangement joins TRBV5-1 to TRBJ2-7, with D possibly being TRBD2 (7 bases). Germline values: CDR1 SGHRS, CDR2 YFSETQ. This CDR3 spans 13 amino acids. V was trimmed by 3 bases and J by 3 bases, leaving 10 bases between them. As DNA, the CDR3 is TGCGCCAGCAGCTGGGGGGGCATCTACGAGCAGTACTTC. Translated, it gives CASSWGGIYEQYF.

The rearrangement joins TRBV4-2 to TRBJ1-6; D is undetermined. Trimming removed 2 bases from V and 10 bases from J, with 9 bases in between. The length of the CDR3 is 13 residues. From germline, CDR1 is LGHNA and CDR2 YNFKEQ. The CDR3 nucleotides read TGTGCCAGCAGCCAAATCCTTGAGTCACCCCTCCACTTT. As protein: CASSQILESPLHF.

The chain uses TRBV2 and TRBJ2-7; 9 bases fit TRBD2. Germline assignment: CDR1 SNHLY and CDR2 FYNNEI. The CDR3 is 14 amino acids. The J segment lost 3 bases and the V segment lost 4 bases, leaving 4 bases of the junction unmatched. Here the CDR3 reads CASSVTSGYYEQYF. DNA for the CDR3: TGTGCCAGCAGTGTGACTAGCGGTTACTACGAGCAGTACTTC. Complete variable domain (other parts from reference TRBV2 and TRBJ2-7): EPEVTQTPSHQVTQMGQEVILRCVPISNHLYFYWYRQILGQKVEFLVSFYNNEISEKSEIFDDQFSVERPDGSNFTLKIRSTKLEDSAMYFCASSVTSGYYEQYFGPGTRLTVT.